The clone carrying this TCR beta chain is deemed medium-sized. Its antigen is undetermined. The entry originates in a study of T cell responses to AZD1222 COVID-19 vaccine. General study findings and limits: There were repertoire samples only from the period after the peak T cell response. Seropositive at baseline were only a handful of AZD1222 recipients.

The method was immunoSEQ multiplex PCR; TCRdb's version includes in-frame clones alone and lacks a portion of them. Here the sample spans about 150,000 clones, roughly nine tenths being singletons. The clonotype was recovered from an adult in good health. Sequenced material: peripheral blood, taken on day 0 of AZD1222 vaccination.

The CDR3 bases are TGTGCCACTGGGAGCCAGACAGGGAGAAATTCACCCCTCCACTTT. This encodes CATGSQTGRNSPLHF. This chain connects TRBV6-5 to TRBJ1-6; 7 positions agree with TRBD1. The ends lost 10 bases at V and 7 bases at J; junction bases unmatched: 13. There are 15 residues in the CDR3. Germline-derived CDR1 and CDR2 are MNHEY and SVGAGI.